The source of this T cell receptor (beta chain) is a study of T cell changes during pregnancy in multiple sclerosis. The CDR3 has 13 residues. Germline CDR1 MNHEY, CDR2 SVGAGI. J gave up 5 bases and V 6 bases, and 7 bases lay outside the gene matches. Produced via immunoSEQ multiplex PCR; TCRdb's table is partial and in-frame only. This table holds about 70,000 clones, nearly 95% found once. The sequenced sample was CD4+ T cells from peripheral blood mononuclear cells, obtained after pregnancy. The chain has TRBV6-5 and TRBJ2-7; the match to TRBD1 covers 7 bases. The sequence was obtained from a female donor with multiple sclerosis, enrolled in a pregnancy study. In nucleotides, the CDR3 is TGTGCCAGCAGGAAAGACAGGGCACACGAGCAGTACTTC. It translates to CASRKDRAHEQYF.